One and the same sample provided the 26 T cell receptor beta chains below, sequenced in a study of STAT5B mutations in CD4+ large granular lymphocyte leukemia. Data came from immunoSEQ multiplex PCR; TCRdb stores just in-frame clones and leaves some out. Among about 46,000 clones, 65% to 85% were seen once, and the ten largest hold approximately 0.4%. The sequenced sample consisted of CD4+ T cells from blood buffy coats. All receptors derive from a human donor in good health.

The gene calls are TRBV4-2 and TRBJ2-7; D is uncertain. This CDR3 contains 12 residues. From germline, CDR1 is LGHNA and CDR2 YNFKEQ. The V gene lost 0 bases and the J gene lost 6 bases, with 6 bases spanning the gap. CDR3 loop: CASSQDGREQYF. The CDR3 DNA is TGTGCCAGCAGCCAAGATGGACGCGAGCAGTACTTC.

On this clone itself: One end of the junction is discordant with germline, which a read error may explain. J is TRBJ1-2 and V is TRBV2; D not certain. The CDR3 runs 11 residues. Germline CDR1 reads SNHLY; CDR2 reads FYNNEI. The CDR3 sequence: CASSEESWINF. CDR3 bases: TGTGCCAGCAGTGAAGAATCATGGATAAACTTC.

The chain joins TRBV29-1 to TRBJ1-1, with TRBD1 identical over 8 bases. The CDR3 runs 11 residues. Trimming took 6 bases from V and 7 from J; bases not matched to a gene: 4. Germline V lookup: CDR1 SQVTM, CDR2 ANQGSEA. CDR3 in amino acids: CSVRDRGEAFF. The DNA for the CDR3 is TGCAGCGTAAGAGACAGGGGTGAAGCTTTCTTT.

The rearrangement uses TRBV7-2 and TRBJ2-5; no clear D. The J call may be in error: the DNA end matches TRBJ2-7 better. This CDR3 is built from 12 residues. Germline V gene lookup returns CDR1 SGHTA and CDR2 FQGNSA. CDR3 in amino acids: CASSLWGYEQYF. For the CDR3, the DNA is TGTGCCAGCAGCTTATGGGGATACGAGCAGTACTTC.

The CDR3 region has the DNA TGTGCCACCAGCAGAGATTCAGGGACTTATGGCTACACCTTC. Residues: CATSRDSGTYGYTF. J is TRBJ1-2 and V is TRBV15; a possible D gene is TRBD1 (5 bases). CDR1 is LNHNV, CDR2 YYDKDF, per germline (reference sequence). V shed 0 bases and J shed 5 bases, with 10 bases lying between them. CDR3 length: 14 residues.

The chain couples TRBV11-3 to TRBJ2-7, with D tentatively TRBD2 (5 bases). V gave up 2 bases and J gave up 2 bases, with 7 bases separating them. The germline V gene has CDR1 SGHNT and CDR2 YENEEA. This CDR3 comprises 13 residues. CDR3 nucleotide sequence: TGTGCCAGCAGCTTACTAGCACCCTACGAGCAGTACTTC. It codes for CASSLLAPYEQYF.

The chain uses TRBV19 and TRBJ2-5; possibly TRBD2 for D (6 bases). In germline, CDR1 is LNHDA, CDR2 SQIVND (reference sequence). Trimming stripped 1 base from V and 4 bases from J, with 13 bases between. The CDR3 totals 15 residues. DNA for the CDR3: TGTGCCAGTAGTATAGTTGGGCGGGACGGAGAGACCCAGTACTTC. It codes for CASSIVGRDGETQYF.

The chain is built from TRBV11-3 and TRBJ2-1; D is unclear. With 0 bases removed from V and 1 base from J, the gap between germline ends came to 7 bases. The CDR3 runs 15 residues. Germline loops: CDR1 SGHNT, CDR2 YENEEA. The chain's CDR3 is CASSLDSSSYNEQFF. CDR3 coding DNA: TGTGCCAGCAGCTTAGACTCCTCGTCCTACAATGAGCAGTTCTTC.

The V call is TRBV28, the J call TRBJ2-7; D possibly matches TRBD1 or TRBD2 (7 bases each). CDR1 is MDHEN, CDR2 SYDVKM, per germline. The CDR3 loop spans 15 amino acids. The V end was cut by 3 bases, the J end by 3 bases, with 15 bases between. DNA of the CDR3: TGTGCCAGCAGTTTTACTCAGGGGGGGGTCTACGAGCAGTACTTC. It translates to CASSFTQGGVYEQYF. The variable domain in full, completed from reference TRBV28 and TRBJ2-7, reads DVKVTQSSRYLVKRTGEKVFLECVQDMDHENMFWYRQDPGLGLRLIYFSYDVKMKEKGDIPEGYSVSREKKERFSLILESASTNQTSMYLCASSFTQGGVYEQYFGPGTRLTVT.

The V call is TRBV7-2, the J call TRBJ1-5; D might be TRBD1 (5 bases). Germline V gives CDR1 SGHTA, CDR2 FQGNSA. V lost 3 bases and J 4 bases, leaving 7 bases between the germline ends. The CDR3 loop spans 13 amino acids. The CDR3 DNA reads TGTGCCAGCAGCTTCGGACATAATCAGCCCCAGCATTTT. Its translation: CASSFGHNQPQHF.

V gene TRBV19 combines with J gene TRBJ1-4; D gene unclear. The CDR3 totals 15 residues. The V gene lost 6 bases and the J gene lost 4 bases, with 15 bases spanning the gap. Germline V gene sequence: CDR1 LNHDA, CDR2 SQIVND (reference sequence). The CDR3 coding sequence is TGTGCCAGTAGCTATGTCCTGACTAATAATGAAAAACTGTTTTTT. Its translation: CASSYVLTNNEKLFF.

The chain is built from TRBV2 and TRBJ1-5, with D hard to call. Trimming shortened V by 4 bases and J by 8 bases, and 9 bases separated the two germline ends. Germline V gene lookup returns CDR1 SNHLY and CDR2 FYNNEI. The CDR3 totals 12 residues. The CDR3 loop is CASSGRREPQHF. The DNA for the CDR3 is TGTGCCAGCAGTGGCCGGCGGGAGCCCCAGCATTTT.

The chain joins TRBV7-2 to TRBJ1-3; 9 bases align to TRBD1. Germline V gene lookup returns CDR1 SGHTA and CDR2 FQGNSA. The length of the CDR3 is 14 residues. V gave up 4 bases and J gave up 7 bases; unmatched junction bases: 5. CDR3 sequence (DNA): TGTGCCAGCAGCTACAGGGGGCTAGGGAACACCATATATTTT. It specifies CASSYRGLGNTIYF.

V is TRBV18 and J is TRBJ1-5; D not resolved. CDR1 and CDR2 (germline): KGHSH, LQKENI. V was pared by 5 bases and J by 5 bases, with 16 bases between. The CDR3 runs 15 residues. CDR3 DNA: TGTGCCAGCTCAACCTTACGGGTCCCCGATCAGCCCCAGCATTTT. This sequence encodes CASSTLRVPDQPQHF.

This rearrangement joins TRBV6-1 to TRBJ1-2; TRBD1 agrees at 10 bases. The CDR3 is made up of 17 amino acids. Germline V gives CDR1 MNHNS, CDR2 SASEGT. Losses at the gene ends were 3 bases for V and 7 bases for J; bases not matched to a gene: 14. DNA of the CDR3: TGTGCCAGCAGTGACCCAAAATCCGGGACAGGGGCTAGTGGCTACACCTTC. Protein: CASSDPKSGTGASGYTF.

The chain couples TRBV5-5 to TRBJ1-2, with D unresolved. V was pared by 2 bases and J by 1 base, with 9 bases between. This CDR3 contains 14 residues. Germline V gene lookup returns CDR1 SGHKS and CDR2 YYEKEE (reference sequence). DNA of the CDR3: TGTGCCAGCAGCTTCCGACGGGATAACTATGGCTACACCTTC. Its translation is CASSFRRDNYGYTF.

CDR3 region: CASSLDLIYNEQFF. CDR3 bases: TGTGCCAGCAGCTTAGACTTGATCTACAATGAGCAGTTCTTC. This chain connects TRBV7-9 to TRBJ2-1; D is uncertain. V gave up 1 base and J gave up 3 bases, with 7 bases separating them. The CDR3 covers 14 residues. The germline V gene encodes CDR1 SEHNR and CDR2 FQNEAQ (reference sequence).

The chain is built from TRBV9 and TRBJ2-5, with TRBD2 identical over 16 bases. V lost 4 bases to trimming and J lost 0 bases; unmatched junction nucleotides: 6. CDR1 is SGDLS and CDR2 is YYNGEE in the germline V gene. This CDR3 region has 18 residues. CDR3 in amino acids: CASSTGLAGGPHQETQYF. CDR3 coding DNA: TGTGCCAGCAGCACGGGACTAGCGGGGGGGCCCCACCAAGAGACCCAGTACTTC.

The rearrangement joins TRBV7-9 to TRBJ2-3; TRBD1 might be the D (5 bases). Trimming cost V 0 bases and J 5 bases, with 12 bases left between them. The CDR3 spans 15 residues. The germline CDR1 and CDR2 sequences are SEHNR and FQNEAQ (reference sequence). Written as DNA, the CDR3 is TGTGCCAGCAGCTTAGCAGTCAGGGTAGGAGATACGCAGTATTTT. This codes for CASSLAVRVGDTQYF.

The chain links TRBV5-1 to TRBJ1-1, with D possibly being TRBD1 (5 bases). V lost 4 bases to trimming and J lost 6 bases, with 16 bases between them. Germline CDR1 SGHRS, CDR2 YFSETQ. This CDR3 spans 14 amino acids. The CDR3 is CASSSGVLGAEAFF. As DNA, the CDR3 is TGCGCCAGCAGCAGCGGGGTTTTGGGGGCTGAAGCTTTCTTT.

The V call is TRBV20-1, the J call TRBJ1-1; D gene ambiguous. This CDR3 has 11 residues. V lost 8 bases and J lost 1, with 8 bases in between. The V gene's germline CDR1 is DFQATT and CDR2 SNEGSKA (reference sequence). In DNA, the CDR3 is TGCAGTATAGAGGGGAACACTGAAGCTTTCTTT. Its translation is CSIEGNTEAFF.

The chain uses TRBV5-1 and TRBJ1-1; possible D gene TRBD1, 6 bases. V shed 2 bases and J shed 7 bases, with 9 bases lying between them. The CDR3 runs 12 residues. CDR1 is SGHRS, CDR2 YFSETQ, per germline. CDR3 residues: CASSFLRGEAFF. The CDR3 DNA reads TGCGCCAGCAGCTTTCTCAGGGGTGAAGCTTTCTTT.

The chain links TRBV18 to TRBJ2-7; D is undetermined. Trimming cost V 2 bases and J 0 bases, with 8 bases left between them. The CDR3 spans 14 residues. Germline assignment: CDR1 KGHSH and CDR2 LQKENI. Written as DNA, the CDR3 is TGTGCCAGCTCACCAGGCAGGATCTCCTACGAGCAGTACTTC. Translating it yields CASSPGRISYEQYF.

The genes are TRBV11-3 and TRBJ2-3, with TRBD2 as a possible D gene (6 bases). The CDR3 length is 11 residues. Trimming left V 3 bases short and J 12 bases short, with 10 bases between. Germline V gene sequence: CDR1 SGHNT, CDR2 YENEEA. This CDR3 is CASSFGTSQYF. CDR3 coding DNA: TGTGCCAGCAGCTTCGGGACTTCTCAGTATTTT.

This clone was seen a few times. The CDR3 spells CASNPWGENTEAFF. In DNA form, the CDR3 reads TGCGCCAGCAACCCTTGGGGGGAGAACACTGAAGCTTTCTTT. The gene calls are TRBV5-1 and TRBJ1-1, with D perhaps TRBD1 (5 bases). Trimming stripped 6 bases from V and 1 base from J, with 13 bases between. The CDR3 runs 14 residues. Germline V lookup: CDR1 SGHRS, CDR2 YFSETQ.

The rearrangement uses TRBV5-8 and TRBJ1-3, with D unresolved. Trimming took off 4 bases at V and 0 bases at J, with 11 bases between the two ends. The germline V gene encodes CDR1 SGHTS and CDR2 YDEGEE. The CDR3 totals 15 residues. The CDR3 is CASSRKRSSGNTIYF. Written as DNA, the CDR3 is TGTGCCAGCAGCCGAAAGAGAAGCTCTGGAAACACCATATATTTT.